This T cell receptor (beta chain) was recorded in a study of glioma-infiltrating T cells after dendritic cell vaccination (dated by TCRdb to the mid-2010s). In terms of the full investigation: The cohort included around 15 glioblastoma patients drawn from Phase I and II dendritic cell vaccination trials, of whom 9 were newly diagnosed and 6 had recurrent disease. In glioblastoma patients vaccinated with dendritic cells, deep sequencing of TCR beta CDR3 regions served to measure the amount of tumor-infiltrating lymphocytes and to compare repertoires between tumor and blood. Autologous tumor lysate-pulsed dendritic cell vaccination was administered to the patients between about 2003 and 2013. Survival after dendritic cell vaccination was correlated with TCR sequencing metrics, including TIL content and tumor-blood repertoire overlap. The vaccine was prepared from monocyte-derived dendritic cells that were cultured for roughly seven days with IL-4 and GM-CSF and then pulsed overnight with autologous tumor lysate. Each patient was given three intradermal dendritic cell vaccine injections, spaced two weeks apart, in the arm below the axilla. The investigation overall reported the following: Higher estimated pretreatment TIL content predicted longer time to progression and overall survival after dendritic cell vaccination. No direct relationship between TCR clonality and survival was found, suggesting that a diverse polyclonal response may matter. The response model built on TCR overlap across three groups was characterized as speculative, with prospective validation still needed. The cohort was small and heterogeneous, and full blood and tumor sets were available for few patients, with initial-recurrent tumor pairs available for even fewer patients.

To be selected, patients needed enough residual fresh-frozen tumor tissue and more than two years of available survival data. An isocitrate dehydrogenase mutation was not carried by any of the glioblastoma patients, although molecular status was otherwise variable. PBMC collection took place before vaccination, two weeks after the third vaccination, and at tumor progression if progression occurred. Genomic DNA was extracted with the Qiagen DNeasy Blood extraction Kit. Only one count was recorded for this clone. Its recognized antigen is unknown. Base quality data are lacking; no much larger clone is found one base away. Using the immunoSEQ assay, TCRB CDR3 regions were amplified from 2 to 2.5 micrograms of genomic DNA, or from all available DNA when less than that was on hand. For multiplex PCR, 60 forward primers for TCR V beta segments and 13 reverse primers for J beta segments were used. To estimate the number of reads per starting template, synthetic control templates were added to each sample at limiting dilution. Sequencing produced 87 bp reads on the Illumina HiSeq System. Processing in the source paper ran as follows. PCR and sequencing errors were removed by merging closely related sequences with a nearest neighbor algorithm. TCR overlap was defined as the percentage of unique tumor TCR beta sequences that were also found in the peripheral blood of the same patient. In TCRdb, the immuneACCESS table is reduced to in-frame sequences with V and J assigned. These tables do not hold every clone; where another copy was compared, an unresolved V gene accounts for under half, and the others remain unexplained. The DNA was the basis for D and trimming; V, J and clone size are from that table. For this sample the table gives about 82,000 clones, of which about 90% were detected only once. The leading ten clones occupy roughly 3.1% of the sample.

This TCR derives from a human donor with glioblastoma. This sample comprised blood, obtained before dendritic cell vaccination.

The DNA sequence follows: TGTGCCAGCAGTGGACTAGGCCCAAACACCGGGGAGCTGTTTTTT. It translates to CASSGLGPNTGELFF. The rearrangement combines TRBV2 with TRBJ2-2, and TRBD2 may be the D gene, going by 6 matching bases. V is shortened by 4 bases, J by 2 bases, and the region joining them spans 11 bases. CDR1 and CDR2 are read off the germline V gene as SNHLY and FYNNEI. There are 15 amino acids in the CDR3, from cysteine to phenylalanine inclusive. This entry keeps only the CDR3 DNA: 45 bases, framed from base 1.